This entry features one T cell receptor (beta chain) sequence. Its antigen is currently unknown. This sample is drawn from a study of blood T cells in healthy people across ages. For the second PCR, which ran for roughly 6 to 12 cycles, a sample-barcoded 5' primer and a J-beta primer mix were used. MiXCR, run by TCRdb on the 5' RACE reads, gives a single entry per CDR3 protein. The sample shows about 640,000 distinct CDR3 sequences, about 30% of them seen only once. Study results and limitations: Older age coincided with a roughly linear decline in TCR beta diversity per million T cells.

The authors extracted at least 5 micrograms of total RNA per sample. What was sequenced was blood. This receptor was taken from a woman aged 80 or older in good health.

DNA for the CDR3: TGTGCCAGCATCTTGTGGGGGACAGAAGGGGAGCTGTTTTTT. As protein: CASILWGTEGELFF. V and J are TRBV7-3 and TRBJ2-2; the match to TRBD1 covers 7 bases. Germline V gives CDR1 SGHTA, CDR2 FQGTGA. The CDR3 has 14 amino acids. Trimming took 7 bases from V and 8 from J; bases not matched to a gene: 10.